The clone carrying this TCR beta chain was seen a few times. What it binds is not known. RNA transcripts were the template for amplifying TCR beta CDR3 regions. First-round RT-PCR targeting the TCR CDR3 was performed with the HTBI primer set. TCRdb reprocessed the multiplex PCR reads via MiXCR and lists one record per CDR3 protein. Of 490,000 or so distinct CDR3 sequences in the sample, 15% to 20% were seen once. Diagnoses used clinical symptoms, serum thyroxine and TRAb, thyroid ultrasound and orbital computed tomography. This record belongs to a study of T cells in Graves' hyperthyroidism and ophthalmopathy. About the study: Blood from the periphery was taken at initial diagnosis, before any treatment. General observations from the study: Model predictions of ophthalmopathy came a median approximately seven months before onset.

There are 14 residues in the CDR3. Germline CDR1 and CDR2: LGHNA and YSLEER. V lost 1 base and J 4 bases, leaving 11 bases between the germline ends. The sample comprised blood. The chain employs TRBV4-3 and TRBJ2-7; D uncertain. This TCR came from a woman between 25 and 40 years old with Graves' ophthalmopathy. The DNA of the CDR3 is TGCGCCAGCAGCCAAGTCGCAGGATGGTACGAGCAGTACTTC. Residues: CASSQVAGWYEQYF.